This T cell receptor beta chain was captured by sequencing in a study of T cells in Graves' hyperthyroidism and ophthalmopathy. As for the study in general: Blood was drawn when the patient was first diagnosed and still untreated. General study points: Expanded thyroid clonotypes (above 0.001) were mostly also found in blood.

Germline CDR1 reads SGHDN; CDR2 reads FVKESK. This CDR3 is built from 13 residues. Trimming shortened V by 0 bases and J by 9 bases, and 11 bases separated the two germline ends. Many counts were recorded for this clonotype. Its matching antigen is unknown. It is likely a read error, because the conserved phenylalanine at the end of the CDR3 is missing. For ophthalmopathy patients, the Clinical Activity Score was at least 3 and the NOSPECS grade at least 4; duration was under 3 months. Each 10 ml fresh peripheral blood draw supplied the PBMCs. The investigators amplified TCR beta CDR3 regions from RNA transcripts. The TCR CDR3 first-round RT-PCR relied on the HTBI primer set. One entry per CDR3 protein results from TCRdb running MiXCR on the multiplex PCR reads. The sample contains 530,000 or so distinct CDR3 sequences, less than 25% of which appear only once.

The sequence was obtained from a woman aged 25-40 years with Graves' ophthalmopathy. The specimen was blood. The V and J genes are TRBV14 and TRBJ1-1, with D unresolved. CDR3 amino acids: CASSQDEISKAFL. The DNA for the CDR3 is TGTGCCAGCAGCCAAGATGAGATTTCCAAAGCTTTCCTT.